The following is a TCR beta chain sequence with its context. The target of this receptor is not known. Other DNA sequences in this sample translate to the same CDR3. The protocol used for the library was the immunoSEQ multiplex PCR assay. In TCRdb, the immuneACCESS table is reduced to in-frame sequences with V and J assigned. These tables do not hold every clone; where another copy was compared, an unresolved V gene accounts for under half, and the others remain unexplained. For this sample, the table gives 150,000 to 200,000 clones. Clones ranked in the top ten supply roughly 2% of the sample. This record belongs to a study of control samples from healthy donors and cancer patients (dated by TCRdb to the early 2020s). V is shortened by 3 bases, J by 6 bases, and the region joining them spans 6 bases. CDR1 and CDR2 were assigned from the germline V gene (reference sequence) as LNHDA and SQIVND. Counted from cysteine to phenylalanine, this CDR3 has 11 amino acids. The retained sequence is limited to the CDR3, 33 bases, with the frame set at the first base.

This chain is built from TRBV19 and TRBJ2-7; TRBD1 might be the D gene, on 6 matching bases. Specimen: blood. This clonotype was sampled from a woman aged 25 to 39 in good health. CDR3 region: CASSIRGEQYF. The DNA reads as follows: TGTGCCAGTAGTATCAGGGGCGAGCAGTACTTC.